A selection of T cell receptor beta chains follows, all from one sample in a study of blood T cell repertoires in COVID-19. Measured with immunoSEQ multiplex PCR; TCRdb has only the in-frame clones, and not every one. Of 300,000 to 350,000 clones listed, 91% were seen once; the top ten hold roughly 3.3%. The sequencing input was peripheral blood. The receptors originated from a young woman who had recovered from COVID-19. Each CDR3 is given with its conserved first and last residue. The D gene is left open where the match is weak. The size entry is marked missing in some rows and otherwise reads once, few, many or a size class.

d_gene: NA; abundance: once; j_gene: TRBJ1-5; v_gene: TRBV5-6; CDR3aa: CASSGRGFLGNQPQHF; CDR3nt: TGTGCCAGCAGCGGTCGCGGCTTCCTGGGCAATCAGCCCCAGCATTTT
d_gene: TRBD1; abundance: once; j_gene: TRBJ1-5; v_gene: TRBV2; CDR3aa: CASSLAGQGSLPQHF; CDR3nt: TGTGCCAGCAGTCTGGCGGGACAGGGGTCATTGCCCCAGCATTTT
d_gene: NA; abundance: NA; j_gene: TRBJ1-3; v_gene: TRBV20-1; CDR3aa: CSASPTTGGNTIYF; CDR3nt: TGCAGTGCTAGTCCGACCACCGGGGGAAACACCATATATTTT
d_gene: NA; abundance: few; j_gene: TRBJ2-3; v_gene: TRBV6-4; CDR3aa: CASSESPSGSTDTQYF; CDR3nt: TGTGCCAGCAGTGAATCCCCCAGCGGTAGCACAGATACGCAGTATTTT
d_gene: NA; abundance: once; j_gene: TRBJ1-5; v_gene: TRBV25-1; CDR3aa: CASQGLTGQPQHF; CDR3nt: TGTGCCAGCCAGGGGTTGACGGGGCAGCCCCAGCATTTT
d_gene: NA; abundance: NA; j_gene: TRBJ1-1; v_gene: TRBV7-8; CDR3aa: CASSLVSVSLGGEAFF; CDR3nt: TGTGCCAGCAGCTTAGTTTCTGTATCCTTGGGGGGTGAAGCTTTCTTT
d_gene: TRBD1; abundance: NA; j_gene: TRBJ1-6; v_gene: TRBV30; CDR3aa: CAWSKTGQGYSPLHF; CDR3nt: TGTGCCTGGAGCAAGACGGGACAGGGTTATTCACCCCTCCACTTT
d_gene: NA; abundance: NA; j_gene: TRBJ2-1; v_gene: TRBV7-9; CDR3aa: CASTASAGRNEQFF; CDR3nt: TGTGCCAGCACCGCGTCCGCGGGACGGAATGAGCAGTTCTTC
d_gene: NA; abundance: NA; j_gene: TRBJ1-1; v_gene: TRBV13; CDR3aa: CASSLGQLLNTEAFF; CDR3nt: TGTGCCAGCAGCTTAGGCCAACTCCTGAACACTGAAGCTTTCTTT
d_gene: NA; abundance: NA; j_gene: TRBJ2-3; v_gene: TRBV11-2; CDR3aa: CASSRWGRRGADTQYF; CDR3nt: TGTGCCAGCAGCCGATGGGGCCGGAGGGGCGCAGATACGCAGTATTTT
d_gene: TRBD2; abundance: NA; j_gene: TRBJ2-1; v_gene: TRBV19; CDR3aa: CASSAGLATGGDEQFF; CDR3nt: TGTGCCAGTAGCGCCGGCCTAGCGACGGGGGGGGATGAGCAGTTCTTC
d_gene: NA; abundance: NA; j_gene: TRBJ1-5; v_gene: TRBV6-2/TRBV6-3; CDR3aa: CASSSPGDMGPQHF; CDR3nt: TGTGCCAGCAGTTCCCCAGGCGACATGGGGCCCCAGCATTTT
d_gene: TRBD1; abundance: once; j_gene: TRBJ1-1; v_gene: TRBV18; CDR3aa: CASSPGGQFFEAFF; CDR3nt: TGTGCCAGCTCACCAGGGGGACAGTTCTTTGAAGCTTTCTTT
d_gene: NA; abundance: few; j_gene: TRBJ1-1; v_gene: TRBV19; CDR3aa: CASSRTPDSSTEAFF; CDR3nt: TGTGCCAGTAGTAGAACTCCGGACAGTAGCACTGAAGCTTTCTTT
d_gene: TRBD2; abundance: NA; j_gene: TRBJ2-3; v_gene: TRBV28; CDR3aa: CASSFGRVLDTQYF; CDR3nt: TGTGCCAGCAGTTTCGGGAGGGTCCTGGATACGCAGTATTTT
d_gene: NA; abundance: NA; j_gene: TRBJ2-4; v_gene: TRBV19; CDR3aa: CASSPLAELAKNIQYF; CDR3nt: TGTGCCAGTAGCCCCCTAGCAGAATTAGCCAAAAACATTCAGTACTTC
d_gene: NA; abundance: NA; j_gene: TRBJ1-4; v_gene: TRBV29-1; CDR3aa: CSVVGGRGEKLFF; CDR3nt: TGCAGCGTTGTGGGGGGGCGTGGGGAAAAACTGTTTTTT
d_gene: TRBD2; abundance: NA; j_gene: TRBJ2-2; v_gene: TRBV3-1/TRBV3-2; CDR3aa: CASSQGSRLAGVGTGELFF; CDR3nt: TGTGCCAGCAGCCAAGGGTCTCGCCTAGCGGGAGTAGGCACCGGGGAGCTGTTTTTT
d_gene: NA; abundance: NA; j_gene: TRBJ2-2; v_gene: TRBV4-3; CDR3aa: CASSQESGVDSGELFF; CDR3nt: TGCGCCAGCAGCCAAGAAAGCGGTGTAGACTCCGGGGAGCTGTTTTTT
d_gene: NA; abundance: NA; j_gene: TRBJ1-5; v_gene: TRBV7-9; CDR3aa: CASSFSEGIQHF; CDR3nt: TGTGCCAGCAGCTTCAGTGAGGGTATTCAGCATTTT
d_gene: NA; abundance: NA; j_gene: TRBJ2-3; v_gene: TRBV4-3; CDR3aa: CASSQDLLGGRRGFSDTQYF; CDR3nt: TGCGCCAGCAGCCAGGACTTGTTAGGGGGACGCAGGGGATTCTCAGATACGCAGTATTTT
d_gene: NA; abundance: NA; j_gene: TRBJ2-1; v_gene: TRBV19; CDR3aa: CASRERVNNEQFF; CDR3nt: TGTGCCAGTAGGGAGCGGGTGAACAATGAGCAGTTCTTC
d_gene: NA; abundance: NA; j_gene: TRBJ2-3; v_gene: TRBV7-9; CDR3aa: CASSLDSPLTDTQYF; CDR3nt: TGTGCCAGCAGCTTAGACTCCCCGCTAACAGATACGCAGTATTTT
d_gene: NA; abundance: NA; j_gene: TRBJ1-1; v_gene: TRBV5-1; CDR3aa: CASSPTVAHTEAFF; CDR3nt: TGCGCCAGCAGCCCGACAGTAGCCCACACTGAAGCTTTCTTT
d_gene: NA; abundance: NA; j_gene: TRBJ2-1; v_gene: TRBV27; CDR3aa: CASSRRGPRLADTYNEQFF; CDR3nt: TGTGCCAGCAGCCGCAGGGGGCCAAGACTAGCGGATACCTACAATGAGCAGTTCTTC
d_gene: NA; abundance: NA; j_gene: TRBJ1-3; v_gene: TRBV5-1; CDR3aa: CASSLGFSVSGNTIYF; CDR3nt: TGCGCCAGCAGCTTGGGTTTTTCGGTCTCTGGAAACACCATATATTTT
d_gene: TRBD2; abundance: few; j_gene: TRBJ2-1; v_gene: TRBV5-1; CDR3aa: CASSTPLAGRHNEQFF; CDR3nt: TGCGCCAGCAGCACTCCGCTAGCGGGTCGGCACAATGAGCAGTTCTTC
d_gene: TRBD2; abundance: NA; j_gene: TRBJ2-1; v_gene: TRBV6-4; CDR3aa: CASSEGLEGNEQFF; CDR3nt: TGTGCCAGCAGTGAAGGACTAGAAGGGAATGAGCAGTTCTTC
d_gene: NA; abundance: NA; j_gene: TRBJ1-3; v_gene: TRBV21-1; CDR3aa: CASSNGRSGNTIYF; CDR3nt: TGTGCCAGCAGCAACGGTCGCTCTGGAAACACCATATATTTT
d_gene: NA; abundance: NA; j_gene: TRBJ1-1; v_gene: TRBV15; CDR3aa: CATSAGNTEAFF; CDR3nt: TGTGCCACCAGTGCAGGGAACACTGAAGCTTTCTTT
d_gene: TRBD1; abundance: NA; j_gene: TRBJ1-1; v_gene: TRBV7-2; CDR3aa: CASSLDPGGMNTEAFF; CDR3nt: TGTGCCAGCAGCTTAGACCCAGGGGGAATGAACACTGAAGCTTTCTTT
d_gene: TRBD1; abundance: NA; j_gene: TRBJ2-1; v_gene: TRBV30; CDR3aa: CAWSLGTGAMYNEQFF; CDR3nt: TGTGCCTGGAGTCTCGGGACAGGGGCCATGTACAATGAGCAGTTCTTC
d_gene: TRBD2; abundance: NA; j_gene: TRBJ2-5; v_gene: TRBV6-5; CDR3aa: CASSSPSGREETQYF; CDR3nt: TGTGCCAGCAGTTCCCCCTCAGGGAGGGAAGAGACCCAGTACTTC
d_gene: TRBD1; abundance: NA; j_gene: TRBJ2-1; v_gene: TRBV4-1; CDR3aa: CASSQLDRVGEQFF; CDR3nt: TGCGCCAGCAGCCAGCTGGACAGGGTAGGTGAGCAGTTCTTC
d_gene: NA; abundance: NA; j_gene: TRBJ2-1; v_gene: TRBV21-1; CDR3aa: CASSKVIGAKAVYEQFF; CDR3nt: TGTGCCAGCAGCAAAGTAATAGGCGCCAAGGCGGTATATGAGCAGTTCTTC
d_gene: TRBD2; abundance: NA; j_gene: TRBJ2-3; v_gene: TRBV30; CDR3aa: CAVDAAGGIVDTQYF; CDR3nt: TGTGCCGTAGACGCAGCGGGAGGTATCGTAGATACGCAGTATTTT
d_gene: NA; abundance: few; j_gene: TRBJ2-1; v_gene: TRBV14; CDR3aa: CASSQFPTSGSSYNEQFF; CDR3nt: TGTGCCAGCAGCCAATTCCCCACTAGTGGGTCGTCCTACAATGAGCAGTTCTTC
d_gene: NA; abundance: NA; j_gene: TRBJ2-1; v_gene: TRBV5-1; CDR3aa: CASSSSHPQLPSYNEQFF; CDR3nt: TGCGCCAGCAGTTCTTCCCACCCACAACTACCCTCCTACAATGAGCAGTTCTTC
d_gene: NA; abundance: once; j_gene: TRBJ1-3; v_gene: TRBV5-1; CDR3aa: CASSLAGGARTGNTIYF; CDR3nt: TGCGCCAGCAGCTTGGCCGGGGGGGCCAGAACTGGAAACACCATATATTTT
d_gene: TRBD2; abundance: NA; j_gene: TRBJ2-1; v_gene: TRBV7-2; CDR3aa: CASSLAGGWSYNEQFF; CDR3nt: TGTGCCAGCAGCTTAGCGGGAGGGTGGTCCTACAATGAGCAGTTCTTC
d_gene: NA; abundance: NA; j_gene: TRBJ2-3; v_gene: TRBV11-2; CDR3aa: CASSDGRLDTQYF; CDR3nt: TGTGCCAGCAGTGACGGGAGACTCGATACGCAGTATTTT
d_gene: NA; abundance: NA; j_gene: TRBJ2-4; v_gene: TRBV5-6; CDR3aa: CASSLLTLLAKNIQYF; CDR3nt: TGTGCCAGCAGCTTATTAACGCTACTAGCCAAAAACATTCAGTACTTC
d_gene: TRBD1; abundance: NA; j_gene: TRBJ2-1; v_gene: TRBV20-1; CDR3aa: CSASAPGTGVNEQFF; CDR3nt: TGCAGTGCTAGTGCCCCCGGGACAGGGGTTAATGAGCAGTTCTTC
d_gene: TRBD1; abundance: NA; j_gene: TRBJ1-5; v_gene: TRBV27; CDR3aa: CASSLVYRGSNQPQHF; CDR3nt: TGTGCCAGCAGTTTAGTTTACAGGGGGAGCAATCAGCCCCAGCATTTT
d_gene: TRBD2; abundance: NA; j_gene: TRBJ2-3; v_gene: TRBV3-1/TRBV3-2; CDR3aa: CASSQVGAGEVDTQYF; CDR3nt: TGTGCCAGCAGCCAAGTAGGAGCGGGAGAGGTAGATACGCAGTATTTT
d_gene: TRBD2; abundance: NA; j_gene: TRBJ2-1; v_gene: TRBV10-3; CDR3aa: CAISESWRGGEQFF; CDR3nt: TGTGCCATCAGTGAGTCCTGGCGGGGGGGTGAGCAGTTCTTC
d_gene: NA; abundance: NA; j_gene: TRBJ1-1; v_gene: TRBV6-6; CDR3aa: CASWAGLNTEAFF; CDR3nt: TGTGCCAGCTGGGCAGGATTGAACACTGAAGCTTTCTTT
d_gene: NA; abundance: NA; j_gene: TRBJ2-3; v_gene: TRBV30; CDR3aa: CAWRVVLAGPDTQYF; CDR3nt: TGTGCCTGGAGGGTAGTGTTGGCGGGACCAGATACGCAGTATTTT
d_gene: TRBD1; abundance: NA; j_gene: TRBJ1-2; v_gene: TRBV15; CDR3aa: CATSSHTGVYYGYTF; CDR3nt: TGTGCCACCAGCAGCCACACAGGGGTATACTATGGCTACACCTTC
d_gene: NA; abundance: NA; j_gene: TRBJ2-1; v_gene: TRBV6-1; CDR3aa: CASSEHGNEQFF; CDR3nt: TGTGCCAGCAGTGAACACGGGAATGAGCAGTTCTTC
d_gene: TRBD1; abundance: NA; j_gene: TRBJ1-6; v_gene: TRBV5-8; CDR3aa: CASSSDRGQGNSPLHF; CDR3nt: TGTGCCAGCAGCTCGGACAGGGGCCAAGGGAATTCACCCCTCCACTTT
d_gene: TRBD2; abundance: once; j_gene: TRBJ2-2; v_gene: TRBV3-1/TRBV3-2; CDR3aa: CASSQAGTSGPGELFF; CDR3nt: TGTGCCAGCAGCCAGGCTGGGACTAGCGGCCCCGGGGAGCTGTTTTTT
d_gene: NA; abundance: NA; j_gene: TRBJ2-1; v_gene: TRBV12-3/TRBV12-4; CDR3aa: CASSFKEGEQFF; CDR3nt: TGTGCCAGCAGTTTCAAGGAGGGTGAGCAGTTCTTC
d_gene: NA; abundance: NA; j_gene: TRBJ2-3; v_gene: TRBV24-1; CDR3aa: CATSDSRAGAYTQYF; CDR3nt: TGTGCCACCAGTGATTCGAGAGCGGGCGCGTATACGCAGTATTTT
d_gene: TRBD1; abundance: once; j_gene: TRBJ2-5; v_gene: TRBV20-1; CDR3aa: CSASVRNRGEKTQYF; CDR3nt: TGCAGTGCTAGTGTTCGGAACAGGGGAGAAAAGACCCAGTACTTC
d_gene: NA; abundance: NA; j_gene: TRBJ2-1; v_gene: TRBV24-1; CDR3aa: CATSARTATNNEQFF; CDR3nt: TGTGCCACCAGTGCCAGGACAGCCACAAACAATGAGCAGTTCTTC
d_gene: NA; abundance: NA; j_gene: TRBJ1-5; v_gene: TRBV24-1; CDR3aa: CATSDRGYSNQPQHF; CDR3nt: TGTGCCACCAGTGACCGGGGGTATAGCAATCAGCCCCAGCATTTT
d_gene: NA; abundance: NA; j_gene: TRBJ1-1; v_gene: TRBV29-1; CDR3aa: CSVPRGLGTEAFF; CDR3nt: TGCAGCGTTCCAAGAGGGCTGGGCACTGAAGCTTTCTTT